These 22 T cell receptor beta chains share one sample of origin, sequenced in a study of blood T cells in healthy people across ages. PCR was performed a second time for about 6 to 12 cycles using a sample-barcoded 5' primer and a J-beta primer mix. In TCRdb, the 5' RACE reads were re-called with MiXCR into one record per CDR3 protein. The sample lists about 650,000 distinct CDR3 sequences, 32% seen once, with 15% to 17% in the top ten. Sequenced material: blood. These receptors came from an elderly woman in good health.

A remark on this clonotype: A much larger clone differs from this one at a single base, so this may be a read error. The rearrangement joins TRBV20-1 to TRBJ1-5; D remains unclear. V lost 0 bases to trimming and J lost 6 bases, with 15 bases between them. Germline V lookup: CDR1 DFQATT, CDR2 SNEGSKA (reference sequence). The CDR3 consists of 15 residues. CDR3 loop: CSARDAGWGGQPQHF. CDR3 nucleotides: TGCAGTGCTAGAGATGCCGGGTGGGGAGGTCAGCCCCAGCATTTT.

This chain joins TRBV15 and TRBJ1-6; perhaps TRBD1 as D (5 bases). CDR3 length: 12 residues. V shed 8 bases and J shed 12 bases, with 14 bases lying between them. The germline V gene encodes CDR1 LNHNV and CDR2 YYDKDF (reference sequence). Here the CDR3 reads CATHPDGGPLHF. CDR3 coding DNA: TGTGCCACCCACCCCGACGGGGGACCCCTCCACTTT.

This clonotype has at least ten counts. In DNA, the CDR3 is TGCAGTGCTGGGACTCCACAGGGAGGGACTAAAAACATTCAGTACTTC. As protein: CSAGTPQGGTKNIQYF. This chain connects TRBV20-1 to TRBJ2-4; a weak D match, TRBD2 (7 bases). CDR1 is DFQATT, CDR2 SNEGSKA, per germline (reference sequence). Trimming removed 5 bases at V and 4 bases at J, with 21 bases between. This CDR3 is built from 16 residues.

Many counts were recorded for this clonotype. This rearrangement joins TRBV6-2 or TRBV6-3 to TRBJ1-4, with D possibly being TRBD1 (5 bases). V was cut by 7 bases and J by 4 bases, with 16 bases left in between. This CDR3 has 15 amino acids. CDR1 is MNHEY and CDR2 is SVGEGT in the germline V gene. The CDR3 nucleotides are TGTGCCAGCAATCCCGCGGGACGCATTAATGAAAAACTGTTTTTT. This translates into CASNPAGRINEKLFF.

This clonotype occurred many times. The chain carries TRBV3-1 and TRBJ2-5; D may be TRBD1 or TRBD2 (5 bases each). There are 15 residues in the CDR3. The germline CDR1 and CDR2 sequences are LGHDT and YNNKEL (reference sequence). V was trimmed by 1 base and J by 5 bases, leaving 14 bases between them. DNA of the CDR3: TGTGCCAGCAGCCAAGCGGGGCCCCGAGGGGAGACCCAGTACTTC. Protein sequence: CASSQAGPRGETQYF.

This clonotype was counted at least ten times. This chain uses TRBV7-9 with TRBJ2-1; 12 positions match TRBD2. Trimming removed 2 bases from V and 4 bases from J; junction bases left unmatched: 3. This CDR3 region has 16 residues. CDR1 SEHNR and CDR2 FQNEAQ come from the germline V gene (reference sequence). The CDR3 DNA follows: TGTGCCAGCAGCTTATCTAGCGGGGGGGTTTACAATGAGCAGTTCTTC. Amino acids: CASSLSSGGVYNEQFF.

This clonotype was seen many times. A junction end diverges from the germline sequence, so it may reflect a read error. The chain is built from TRBV7-9 and TRBJ1-2, with D perhaps matching TRBD1 (5 bases). This CDR3 is 14 amino acids long. In germline, CDR1 is SEHNR, CDR2 FQNEAQ (reference sequence). The DNA of the CDR3 is TGCGCCAGCAGCTTGGCCCAGGGAGGCTATGGCTACACCTTC. Protein product: CASSLAQGGYGYTF.

This clonotype has ten or more counts. The V and J genes are TRBV7-9 and TRBJ2-3; 8 nucleotides align to TRBD1. This CDR3 has 17 residues. The trim removed 1 base at V and 3 bases at J, leaving 9 bases unmatched. Germline-derived CDR1 and CDR2 are SEHNR and FQNEAQ (reference sequence). The CDR3 loop is CASSLDGTGWRTDTQYF. CDR3 DNA: TGTGCCAGCAGCTTAGATGGGACAGGCTGGCGAACAGATACGCAGTATTTT.

Many counts were recorded for this clonotype. The rearrangement links TRBV20-1 to TRBJ2-2; the match to TRBD2 covers 9 bases. The CDR3 is made up of 14 amino acids. Germline values: CDR1 DFQATT, CDR2 SNEGSKA (reference sequence). With 6 bases clipped from V and 9 bases from J, the junction kept 11 bases outside the gene matches. This CDR3 reads CSAGGGANSRELFF. In DNA, the CDR3 is TGCAGTGCCGGCGGGGGGGCTAATAGCAGGGAGCTGTTTTTT.

CDR3 nucleotides: TGCGCCAGCAGCCCGACCCGAGGGGGCACTGAAGCTTTCTTT. Amino acids: CASSPTRGGTEAFF. This chain connects TRBV5-1 to TRBJ1-1, with D possibly matching TRBD1 (6 bases). CDR1 and CDR2 (germline): SGHRS, YFSETQ. The CDR3 is 14 residues long. V was pared by 4 bases and J by 4 bases, with 14 bases between.

Ten or more counts support this clonotype. The chain combines TRBV5-1 with TRBJ1-2; D not resolved. Per germline, CDR1 SGHRS and CDR2 YFSETQ. V lost 4 bases and J lost 6, with 13 bases in between. The CDR3 spans 13 residues. CDR3: CASSPSIPDGYTF. The CDR3 DNA follows: TGCGCCAGCAGCCCCAGTATACCAGATGGCTACACCTTC.

This chain joins TRBV12-5 and TRBJ2-3, with D uncertain. V dropped 0 bases and J dropped 4 bases, with 5 bases sitting between them. In germline, CDR1 is LGHNT, CDR2 FRNRAP. The CDR3 extends over 13 amino acids. The DNA of the CDR3 is TGTGCTAGTGGTTTGGTACATTCAGATACGCAGTATTTT. It yields the protein CASGLVHSDTQYF.

This clonotype has only a few counts. A single base separates this from a much larger clone, so it may be a read error. J is TRBJ2-3 and V is TRBV7-2, with 7 bases matching TRBD1. Germline CDR1 reads SGHTA; CDR2 reads FQGNSA. The CDR3 extends over 16 amino acids. Trimming removed 5 bases from V and 0 bases from J; junction bases left unmatched: 8. The CDR3 coding sequence is TGTGCCAGCAGCATACCTTGGGACAGTAGCACAGATACGCAGTATTTT. It specifies CASSIPWDSSTDTQYF. Drawing the rest from reference TRBV7-2 and TRBJ2-3, the complete variable domain is GAGVSQSPSNKVTEKGKDVELRCDPISGHTALYWYRQSLGQGLEFLIYFQGNSAPDKSGLPSDRFSAERTGGSVSTLTIQRTQQEDSAVYLCASSIPWDSSTDTQYFGPGTRLTVL.

Points on this clonotype: This sequence may be a read error, since a much larger clone differs from it by one base. The CDR3 spells CASRGSRGNYEQYF. CDR3 coding DNA: TGCGCCAGCAGGGGAAGCAGGGGGAATTACGAGCAGTACTTC. The chain has TRBV10-2 and TRBJ2-7, with 7 bases matching TRBD1. The V segment lost 6 bases and the J segment 4 bases; nucleotides outside the gene matches: 9. Germline V CDR1 and CDR2: WSHSY, SAAADI. The CDR3 has 14 amino acids.

This clonotype was observed a few times. The gene calls are TRBV20-1 and TRBJ1-2; D perhaps matches TRBD1 (5 bases). The CDR3 consists of 12 residues. Between the trimmed V and J ends, which lost 6 bases and 4 bases, there was a span of 12 bases. Germline V gene data show CDR1 as DFQATT and CDR2 as SNEGSKA (reference sequence). The CDR3 nucleotides read TGCAGTGCCCATCAGGGAGGCTATGGCTACACCTTC. Protein: CSAHQGGYGYTF.

The chain carries TRBV5-6 and TRBJ1-5, with a tentative D call TRBD1 (6 bases). The CDR3 runs 16 residues. Looked up from germline, CDR1 is SGHDT and CDR2 is YYEEEE. V was cut by 0 bases and J by 4 bases, with 14 bases left in between. The CDR3 DNA reads as TGTGCCAGCAGCTTGGCAGGGGACCTAGTAAATCAGCCCCAGCATTTT. Translated: CASSLAGDLVNQPQHF.

This clonotype was seen only a few times. This chain connects TRBV12-3 or TRBV12-4 to TRBJ1-1, with D tentatively TRBD1 (6 bases). V was clipped by 5 bases and J by 4 bases, with 11 bases between them. CDR3 size: 13 residues. This chain's CDR3 is CASSTGGGTEAFF. The CDR3, as DNA: TGTGCCAGCAGTACCGGGGGCGGCACTGAAGCTTTCTTT.

This clonotype occurred a few times. This may come from a read error, since a much larger clone is one base off. The chain links TRBV6-2 or TRBV6-3 to TRBJ2-1, with 11 positions matching TRBD2. The CDR3 loop spans 14 amino acids. Germline lookup yields CDR1 MNHEY and CDR2 SVGEGT. Unmatched junction bases numbered 3, after V lost 5 bases and J lost 6 bases. This CDR3 reads CASSVSGGANEQFF. DNA of the CDR3: TGTGCCAGCAGTGTTAGCGGGGGGGCCAATGAGCAGTTCTTC.

This clonotype has a count of ten or more. The chain couples TRBV30 to TRBJ2-7, with TRBD2 matching 13 bases. The CDR3 is 15 residues long. In germline, CDR1 is GTSNPN, CDR2 SVGIG (reference sequence). J was trimmed by 7 bases and V by 1 base; bases with no gene match: 7. Here the CDR3 reads CAWSGTSGGSFEQYF. The CDR3 nucleotides read TGTGCCTGGAGTGGGACTAGCGGGGGATCTTTTGAGCAGTACTTC. Full variable domain (rest looked up from reference TRBV30 and TRBJ2-7): SQTIHQWPATLVQPVGSPLSLECTVEGTSNPNLYWYRQAAGRGLQLLFYSVGIGQISSEVPQNLSASRPQDRQFILSSKKLLLSDSGFYLCAWSGTSGGSFEQYFGPGTRLTVT.

This clonotype was recorded many times. V gene TRBV10-3 combines with J gene TRBJ1-4, with TRBD1 as a possible D gene (5 bases). This CDR3 region has 15 residues. Deletions cut 3 bases from V and 5 bases from J, with 13 bases between. Germline assignment: CDR1 ENHRY and CDR2 SYGVKD. The CDR3 DNA sequence: TGTGCCATCAGTGAAACCGGGACGGTCAATGAAAAACTGTTTTTT. It codes for CAISETGTVNEKLFF.

This chain joins TRBV30 and TRBJ2-7; D gene ambiguous. The V gene lost 0 bases and the J gene lost 3 bases, with 9 bases spanning the gap. The CDR3 has 13 residues. Germline CDR1 and CDR2: GTSNPN and SVGIG (reference sequence). The CDR3 nucleotides are TGTGCCTGGAGTGTAGGGAATGACTACGAGCAGTACTTC. Amino acids: CAWSVGNDYEQYF.

About this clonotype: A much larger clone is a single base away; this may be a read error. V usage is TRBV29-1 and J usage is TRBJ2-3, with 9 bases identical to TRBD1. Germline loops: CDR1 SQVTM, CDR2 ANQGSEA. After removal of 7 bases from V and 6 bases from J, the junction contained 8 bases not matched to a gene. The CDR3 length is 13 residues. In DNA, the CDR3 is TGCAGCGGTACAGGGGGCGCAGGCGATACGCAGTATTTT. It specifies CSGTGGAGDTQYF.